The present TCR beta chain was sequenced within a study of human T cells and chemical hapten exposure. Study information: Reading of the patch tests, which applied 0.01% DPC to the upper back, occurred at 6 days. Whole-study findings and limits: Expanded TCRs were compared with controls, and the expanded TCRs formed significantly more large CDR3 similarity clusters.

About this clonotype itself: Its antigen is still unknown.

The time point was: pre-sensitization, week 0. Treatment defined: therapeutic diphenylcyclopropenone sensitization with weekly scalp DPC. Unique molecular identifiers were linked by the library to individual cDNA molecules. A single record per CDR3 protein comes from TCRdb applying MiXCR to the RACE reads. The sample gives around 330,000 distinct CDR3 sequences, 5.5% of which show up once; under 9.5% is in the top ten. This CDR3 is built from 17 residues. Per germline, CDR1 DFQATT and CDR2 SNEGSKA (reference sequence). V shed 5 bases and J 5 bases; nucleotides not matched to a gene: 20. Specimen: whole blood, collected in connection with sensitization to the hapten diphenylcyclopropenone (DPC). This sequence joins TRBV20-1 and TRBJ1-1; 7 bases are a match to TRBD1. The sequence derives from a woman aged 18 to 35 with alopecia areata. Some clones in this sample may be carry-over from other donors' samples. CDR3 sequence reads: CSAWSRDRFLHGTEAFF. The CDR3 nucleotides read TGCAGTGCTTGGAGCCGGGACAGATTCCTCCATGGGACTGAAGCTTTCTTT.